This T cell receptor (beta chain) was captured by sequencing in a study of T-cell memory formation after mild COVID-19. Study context: Largely, TCR clusters stayed within a single donor. Study-wide results and caveats: Contracting CD8+ clones were enriched in EMRA, CD4+ mainly in CM and EM. Detection of some responders pre-infection suggested pre-existing cross-reactive memory T cells participated.

Libraries for TCRalpha and TCRbeta carried sample barcodes and unique molecular identifiers via 5'RACE. MiXCR, applied by TCRdb to the 5' RACE reads, yields one record per CDR3 protein. The table lists some 310,000 distinct CDR3 sequences, 20% of them singletons, with 21% in the top ten. This clonotype occurred a few times. Its antigen is currently unknown. The V gene lost 7 bases and the J gene lost 4 bases, with 20 bases spanning the gap. The germline gives CDR1 SQVTM, CDR2 ANQGSEA. The CDR3 covers 14 residues. This TCR was recovered from a man in his late teens or twenties who had mild COVID-19 (a few samples of this study predate the infection). Cell type and time point are not known. This chain links TRBV29-1 with TRBJ2-7; TRBD2 is a possible D gene (6 bases). Sequenced: PBMCs or a T cell subset sorted from them (not recorded which). DNA of the CDR3: TGCAGCGCTGCCCGGAGGGTACCATGGTACGAGCAGTACTTC. It is translated as CSAARRVPWYEQYF.